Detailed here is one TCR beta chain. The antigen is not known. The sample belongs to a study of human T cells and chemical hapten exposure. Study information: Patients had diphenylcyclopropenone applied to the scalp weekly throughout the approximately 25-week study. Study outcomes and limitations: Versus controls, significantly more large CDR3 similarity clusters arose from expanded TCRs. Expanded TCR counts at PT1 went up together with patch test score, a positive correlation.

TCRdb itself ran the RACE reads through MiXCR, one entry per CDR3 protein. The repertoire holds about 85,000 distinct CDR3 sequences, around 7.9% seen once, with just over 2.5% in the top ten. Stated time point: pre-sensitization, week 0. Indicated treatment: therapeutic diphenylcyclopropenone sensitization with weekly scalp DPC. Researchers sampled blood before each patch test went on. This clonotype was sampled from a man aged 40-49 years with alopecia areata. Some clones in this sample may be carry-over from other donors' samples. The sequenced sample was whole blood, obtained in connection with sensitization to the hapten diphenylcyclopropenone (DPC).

CDR3 protein: CATSGSSASGNQETQYF. For the CDR3, the DNA is TGTGCCACCAGTGGTTCATCGGCTAGCGGGAATCAAGAGACCCAGTACTTC. The genes are TRBV24-1 and TRBJ2-5; 9 bases align to TRBD2. Unmatched junction bases numbered 11, after V lost 5 bases and J lost 2 bases. Germline CDR1 and CDR2: KGHDR and SFDVKD. The CDR3 spans 17 residues.